Shown below are 2 T cell receptor beta chains from a single sample sequenced in a study of OX40 agonist ivuxolimab in advanced cancers. Produced via immunoSEQ multiplex PCR; TCRdb's table is partial and in-frame only. The repertoire holds 65,000 to 85,000 clones, with approximately 85% as singletons. The sequenced sample was CD4+ or CD8+ T cells sorted from blood, obtained in a trial of the OX40 agonist ivuxolimab. The source is an adult with an advanced solid tumor such as melanoma, head and neck, liver or kidney cancer.

J is TRBJ1-4 and V is TRBV29-1; D perhaps matches TRBD1 (6 bases). This CDR3 is built from 16 residues. Between the trimmed V and J ends, which lost 3 bases and 0 bases, there was a span of 14 bases. Per the germline V gene, CDR1 is SQVTM and CDR2 is ANQGSEA. CDR3 in DNA: TGCAGCGTTGATCCCGGACAGCCGGCAACTAATGAAAAACTGTTTTTT. Translating gives CSVDPGQPATNEKLFF.

The sample holds a few counts of this clone. V gene TRBV11-3 combines with J gene TRBJ1-6; possibly TRBD1 for D (5 bases). The V end was cut by 5 bases, the J end by 7 bases, with 9 bases between. The CDR3 is made up of 13 amino acids. Germline V gene data show CDR1 as SGHNT and CDR2 as YENEEA. The CDR3 sequence: CASSRDSNSPLHF. The CDR3 region has the DNA TGTGCCAGCAGCAGGGACTCAAATTCACCCCTCCACTTT.